This TCR beta chain came from a study of pediatric ulcerative colitis. Sequencing depth was up to 500,000 reads per sample. Produced via immunoSEQ multiplex PCR; TCRdb's table is partial and in-frame only. The table has around 64,000 clones, 70% to 80% seen once; the top ten hold roughly 5.2%. Concerning this clone itself: Its antigen is unknown.

The study's findings and limits: Blood-rectal clonal overlap within each person was significantly higher in ulcerative colitis patients than controls.

Germline CDR1 and CDR2: ENHRY and SYGVKD. The J segment lost 6 bases and the V segment lost 3 bases, leaving 8 bases of the junction unmatched. The CDR3 contains 16 residues. This TCR was sampled from a boy younger than 18 with moderate ulcerative colitis. The sample was blood. V is TRBV10-3 and J is TRBJ2-2, with 9 bases fitting TRBD2. The CDR3 loop is CAISENSGSGSGELFF. CDR3 sequence (DNA): TGTGCCATCAGTGAAAATAGCGGGAGTGGGTCCGGGGAGCTGTTTTTT.